The clone carrying this T cell receptor (beta chain) was counted a single time. What it binds is not known. Repertoires were generated with immunoSEQ multiplex PCR, while TCRdb's copy carries only in-frame clones and drops some. The table records more than 25,000 clones, 70% to 90% of them present only once. Every single patient, without exception, relapsed after autologous stem cell transplantation, and brentuximab vedotin exposure varied. The data originate from a study of PD-1 blockade in classical Hodgkin lymphoma. Study conclusions and caveats: It was CD4+ TCR diversity, not CD8+, that rose significantly by C4D1. Lower baseline TCR diversity was reported for newly diagnosed patients than for healthy donors. Any patient who commenced nivolumab under 1 year after ASCT was excluded.

Sample: peripheral blood mononuclear cells (PBMCs), taken at baseline. The receptor was derived from a human donor with classical Hodgkin lymphoma.

In DNA form, the CDR3 reads TGTGCCAGTAGTAATACAGGTGGGCCGTCCGAGCAGTACTTC. Translating it yields CASSNTGGPSEQYF. V is TRBV19 and J is TRBJ2-7; possible D gene TRBD1, 5 bases. Germline V gene sequence: CDR1 LNHDA, CDR2 SQIVND (reference sequence). Between the trimmed V and J ends, which lost 4 bases and 6 bases, there was a span of 16 bases. The CDR3 runs 14 residues.